One T cell receptor (beta chain) is described in this entry. The data stem from a study of shared clonotypes between healthy human individuals. Study information: Three CD4 naive, three CD4 memory, two CD8 naive and one CD8 memory plate were used per donor.

Germline V lookup: CDR1 SGHVS, CDR2 FNYEAQ. The CDR3 extends over 18 amino acids. With V trimmed by 0 bases and J by 2 bases, 5 bases remained unmatched. Authors' processing steps: Junction-only sequences without quality scores came from ImmunoSEQ, so filtering differed. Only in-frame clones appear in the TCRdb table, and some are missing; sequencing was by immunoSEQ multiplex PCR. The DNA gave D and trimming, while V, J and clone size come from that table. Found here are approximately 640,000 clones, about two thirds of them singletons; the top ten hold 1.8%. The clonotype originates from a woman aged 25 to 39 in good health. The source material was memory CD4+ T cells sorted from blood. The sample's subset: CD45RA-negative fraction. The chain joins TRBV7-6 to TRBJ2-3; 13 nucleotides align to TRBD2. CDR3 in amino acids: CASSLALGLAGLTDTQYF. The CDR3, as DNA: TGTGCCAGCAGCTTAGCGTTGGGACTAGCGGGACTCACAGATACGCAGTATTTT.